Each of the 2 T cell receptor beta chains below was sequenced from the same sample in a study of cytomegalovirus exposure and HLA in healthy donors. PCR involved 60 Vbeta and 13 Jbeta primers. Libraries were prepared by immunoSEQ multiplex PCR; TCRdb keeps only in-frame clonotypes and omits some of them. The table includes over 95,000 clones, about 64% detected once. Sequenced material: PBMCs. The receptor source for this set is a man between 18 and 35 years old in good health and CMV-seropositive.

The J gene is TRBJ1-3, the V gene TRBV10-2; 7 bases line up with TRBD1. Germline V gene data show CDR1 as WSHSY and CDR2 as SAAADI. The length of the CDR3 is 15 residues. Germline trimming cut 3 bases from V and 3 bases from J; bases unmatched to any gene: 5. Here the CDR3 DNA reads TGCGCCAGCAGTGATACGGACAGGCTTGGAAACACCATATATTTT. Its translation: CASSDTDRLGNTIYF.

In DNA, the CDR3 is TGTGCCAGCAGCTTAACAGGGGTGAACTATGGCTACACCTTC. Translated: CASSLTGVNYGYTF. The chain is built from TRBV7-9 and TRBJ1-2; 7 bases are shared with TRBD1. The V gene end was trimmed by 2 bases and the J gene end by 2 bases; junction bases not matched to a gene: 2. The CDR3 has 14 residues. Germline CDR1 and CDR2: SEHNR and FQNEAQ (reference sequence).